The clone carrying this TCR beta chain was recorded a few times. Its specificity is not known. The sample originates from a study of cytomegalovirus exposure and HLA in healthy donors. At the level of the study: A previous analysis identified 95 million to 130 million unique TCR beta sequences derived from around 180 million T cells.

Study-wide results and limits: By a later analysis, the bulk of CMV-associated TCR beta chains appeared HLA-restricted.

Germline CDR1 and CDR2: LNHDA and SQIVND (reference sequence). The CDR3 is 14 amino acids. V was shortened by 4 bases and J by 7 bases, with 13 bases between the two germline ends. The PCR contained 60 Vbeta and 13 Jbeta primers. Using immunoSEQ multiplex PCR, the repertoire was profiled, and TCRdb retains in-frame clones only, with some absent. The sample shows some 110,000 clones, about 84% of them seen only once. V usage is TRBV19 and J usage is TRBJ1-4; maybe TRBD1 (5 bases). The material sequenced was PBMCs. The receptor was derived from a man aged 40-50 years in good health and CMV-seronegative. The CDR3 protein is CASSRGGTVEKLFF. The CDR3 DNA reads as TGTGCCAGTAGTAGAGGAGGGACCGTTGAAAAACTGTTTTTT.